What follows are 2 T cell receptor beta chains derived from one specimen sequenced in a study of T cells after posttransplantation cyclophosphamide (dated by TCRdb to the mid-2010s). The treatment or condition label, as the study defines it: high-dose cyclophosphamide on days +3 and +4 as single-agent GVHD prophylaxis. PTCy patients received busulfan and fludarabine conditioning, a related or unrelated marrow graft, and cyclophosphamide on days +3 and +4. The library was obtained by the immunoSEQ multiplex PCR assay. The table was pulled from immuneACCESS by TCRdb, which kept in-frame rearrangements only. Such tables lose some clones; where checked, under half of the loss comes from unresolved V genes, and the rest has no known cause. This sample shows around 10,000 clones, and none of them turns up only once. Together, the top ten hold approximately 27% of the sample. Sample: PBMCs, taken after allogeneic stem cell transplant with posttransplant cyclophosphamide. These receptors originate from a female patient aged 40-50 years who received an allogeneic stem cell transplant from a related donor, was CMV-positive, and had no GVHD. After transplantation, some T cells may belong to the graft donor instead of the recipient.

In this sample, this clone turned up many times. The rearrangement uses TRBV7-9 and TRBJ2-1; the match to TRBD1 covers 7 bases. J was trimmed by 4 bases and V by 5 bases; bases with no gene match: 11. The germline gives CDR1 SEHNR, CDR2 FQNEAQ (reference sequence). This CDR3 contains 16 residues. CDR3 sequence reads: CASSPADRSTYNEQFF. As DNA, the CDR3 is TGTGCCAGCAGCCCCGCGGACAGGAGTACTTACAATGAGCAGTTCTTC.

This clone has at least ten counts. The chain is built from TRBV5-1 and TRBJ2-7; TRBD1 matches 7 bases. With 1 base clipped from V and 6 bases from J, the junction kept 7 bases outside the gene matches. Germline CDR1 is SGHRS and CDR2 is YFSETQ. This CDR3 has 14 residues. The CDR3 loop is CASSLLYRGVEQYF. The CDR3 DNA reads as TGCGCCAGCAGCTTGTTATACAGGGGTGTCGAGCAGTACTTC.